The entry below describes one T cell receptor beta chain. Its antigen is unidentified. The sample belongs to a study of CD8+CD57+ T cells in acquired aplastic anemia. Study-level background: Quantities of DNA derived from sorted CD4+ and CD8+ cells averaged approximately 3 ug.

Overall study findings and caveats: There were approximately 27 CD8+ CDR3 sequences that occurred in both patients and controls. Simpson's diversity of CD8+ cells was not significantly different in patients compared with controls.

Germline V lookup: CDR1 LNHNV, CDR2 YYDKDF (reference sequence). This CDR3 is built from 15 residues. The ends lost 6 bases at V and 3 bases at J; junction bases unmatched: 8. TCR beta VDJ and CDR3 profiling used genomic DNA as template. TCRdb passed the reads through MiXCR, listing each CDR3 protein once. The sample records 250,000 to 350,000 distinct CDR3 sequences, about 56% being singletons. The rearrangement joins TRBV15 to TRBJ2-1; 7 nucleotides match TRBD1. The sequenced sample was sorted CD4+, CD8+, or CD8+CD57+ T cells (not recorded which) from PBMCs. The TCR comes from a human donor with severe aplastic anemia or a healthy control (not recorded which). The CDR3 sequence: CATRPGTAIYNEQFF. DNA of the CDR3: TGTGCCACCAGACCGGGGACAGCTATCTACAATGAGCAGTTCTTC.